This T cell receptor (beta chain) was recovered during a study of blood T cell repertoires in COVID-19. In germline, CDR1 is SNHLY, CDR2 FYNNEI. V lost 6 bases and J lost 5; bases outside the gene matches: 8. The CDR3 runs 14 residues. Profiling relied on immunoSEQ multiplex PCR, and the TCRdb table lists in-frame clones only, not all of them. The data show 360,000 or so clones, roughly four fifths seen once. Allocation to cohorts depended on clinical history reported by the participants. The sequence came from a woman in her forties or fifties who had recovered from COVID-19. The sequenced material came from PBMCs or T cells enriched from blood (not recorded which). This chain connects TRBV2 to TRBJ1-1; 8 bases line up with TRBD1. The CDR3 reads CASSVGQAYTEAFF. DNA of the CDR3: TGTGCCAGCAGCGTGGGACAGGCATATACTGAAGCTTTCTTT.